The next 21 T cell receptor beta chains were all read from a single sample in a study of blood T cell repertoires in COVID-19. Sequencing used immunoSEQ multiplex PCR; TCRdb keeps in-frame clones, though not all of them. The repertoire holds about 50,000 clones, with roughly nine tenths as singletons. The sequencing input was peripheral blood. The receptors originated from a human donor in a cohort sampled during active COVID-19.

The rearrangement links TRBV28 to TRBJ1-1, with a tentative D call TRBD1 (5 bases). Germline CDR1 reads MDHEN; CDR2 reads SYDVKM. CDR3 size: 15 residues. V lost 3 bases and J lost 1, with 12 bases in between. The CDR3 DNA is TGTGCCAGCAGTTTTGCGGGACGGAGGAACACTGAAGCTTTCTTT. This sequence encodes CASSFAGRRNTEAFF. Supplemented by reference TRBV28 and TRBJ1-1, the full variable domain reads DVKVTQSSRYLVKRTGEKVFLECVQDMDHENMFWYRQDPGLGLRLIYFSYDVKMKEKGDIPEGYSVSREKKERFSLILESASTNQTSMYLCASSFAGRRNTEAFFGQGTRLTVV.

CDR3 coding DNA: TGTGCCAGTAGTATAGCCCCAGGGGTCTACGAGCAGTACTTC. Its translation is CASSIAPGVYEQYF. The chain carries TRBV19 and TRBJ2-7; tentatively, D is TRBD1 (6 bases). The germline V gene encodes CDR1 LNHDA and CDR2 SQIVND (reference sequence). The CDR3 consists of 14 residues. Trimming shortened V by 1 base and J by 3 bases, and 10 bases separated the two germline ends. Combining the CDR3 with reference TRBV19 and TRBJ2-7 gives the whole variable domain DGGITQSPKYLFRKEGQNVTLSCEQNLNHDAMYWYRQDPGQGLRLIYYSQIVNDFQKGDIAEGYSVSREKKESFPLTVTSAQKNPTAFYLCASSIAPGVYEQYFGPGTRLTVT.

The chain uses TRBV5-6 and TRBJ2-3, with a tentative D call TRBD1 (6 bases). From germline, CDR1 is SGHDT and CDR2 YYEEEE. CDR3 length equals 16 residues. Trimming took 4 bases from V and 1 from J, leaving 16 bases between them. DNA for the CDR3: TGTGCCAGCAGCCCGGACCCGGACAGACGCACAGATACGCAGTATTTT. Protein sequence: CASSPDPDRRTDTQYF. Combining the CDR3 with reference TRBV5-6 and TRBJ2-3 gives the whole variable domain DAGVTQSPTHLIKTRGQQVTLRCSPKSGHDTVSWYQQALGQGPQFIFQYYEEEERQRGNFPDRFSGHQFPNYSSELNVNALLLGDSALYLCASSPDPDRRTDTQYFGPGTRLTVL.

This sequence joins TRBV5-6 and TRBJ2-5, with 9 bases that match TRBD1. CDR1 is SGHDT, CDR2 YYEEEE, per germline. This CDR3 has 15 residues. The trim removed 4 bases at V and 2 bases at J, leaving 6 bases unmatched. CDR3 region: CASSPDRGIQETQYF. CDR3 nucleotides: TGTGCCAGCAGCCCGGACAGGGGAATACAAGAGACCCAGTACTTC.

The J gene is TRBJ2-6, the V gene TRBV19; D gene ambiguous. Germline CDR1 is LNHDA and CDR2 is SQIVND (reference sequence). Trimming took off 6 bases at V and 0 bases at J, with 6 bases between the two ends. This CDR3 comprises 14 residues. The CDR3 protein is CASRTSSGANVLTF. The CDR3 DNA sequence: TGTGCCAGTAGGACTTCCTCTGGGGCCAACGTCCTGACTTTC.

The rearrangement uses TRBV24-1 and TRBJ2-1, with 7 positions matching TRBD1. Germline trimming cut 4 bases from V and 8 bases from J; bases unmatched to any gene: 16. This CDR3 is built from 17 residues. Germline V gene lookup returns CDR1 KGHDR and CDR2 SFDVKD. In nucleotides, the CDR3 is TGTGCCACCAGTGACCCTACTCGAGGGGGCCCACTCGATGAGCAGTTCTTC. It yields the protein CATSDPTRGGPLDEQFF.

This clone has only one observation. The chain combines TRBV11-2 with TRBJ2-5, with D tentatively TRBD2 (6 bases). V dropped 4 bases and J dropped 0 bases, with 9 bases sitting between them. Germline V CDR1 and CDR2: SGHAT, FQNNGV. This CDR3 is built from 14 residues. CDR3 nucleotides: TGTGCCAGCAGCTCCCGGGGGTACCAAGAGACCCAGTACTTC. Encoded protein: CASSSRGYQETQYF.

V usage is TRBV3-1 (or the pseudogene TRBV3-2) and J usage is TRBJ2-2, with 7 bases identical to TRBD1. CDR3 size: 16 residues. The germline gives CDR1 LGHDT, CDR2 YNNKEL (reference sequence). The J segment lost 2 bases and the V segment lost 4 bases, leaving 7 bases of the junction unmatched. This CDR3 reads CASSPQTGTNTGELFF. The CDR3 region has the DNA TGTGCCAGCAGCCCACAGACAGGGACCAACACCGGGGAGCTGTTTTTT.

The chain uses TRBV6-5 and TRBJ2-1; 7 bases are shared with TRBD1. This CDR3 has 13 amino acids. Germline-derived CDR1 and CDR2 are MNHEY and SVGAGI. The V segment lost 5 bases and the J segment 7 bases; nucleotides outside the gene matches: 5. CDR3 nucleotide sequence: TGTGCCAGCAGTACGACAGGGAAAAATGAGCAGTTCTTC. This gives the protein CASSTTGKNEQFF.

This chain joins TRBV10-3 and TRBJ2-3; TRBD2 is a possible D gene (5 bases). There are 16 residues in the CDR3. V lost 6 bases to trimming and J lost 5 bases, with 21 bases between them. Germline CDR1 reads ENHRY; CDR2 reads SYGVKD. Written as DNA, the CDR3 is TGTGCCATCAGGGCCTTCGCGGGCGCCTCAGGAGATACGCAGTATTTT. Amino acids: CAIRAFAGASGDTQYF.

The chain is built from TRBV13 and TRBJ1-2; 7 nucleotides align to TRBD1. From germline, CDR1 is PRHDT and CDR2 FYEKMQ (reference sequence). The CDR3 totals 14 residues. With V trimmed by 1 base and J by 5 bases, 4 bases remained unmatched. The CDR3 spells CASSLEAGGYGYTF. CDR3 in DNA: TGTGCCAGCAGCTTAGAGGCAGGGGGGTATGGCTACACCTTC.

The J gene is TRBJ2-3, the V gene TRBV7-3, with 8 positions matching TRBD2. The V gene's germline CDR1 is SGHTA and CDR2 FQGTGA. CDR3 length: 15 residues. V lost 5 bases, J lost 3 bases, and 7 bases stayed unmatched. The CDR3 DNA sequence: TGTGCCAGCAGCCTCCGGGAGGGGGGGACAGATACGCAGTATTTT. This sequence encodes CASSLREGGTDTQYF.

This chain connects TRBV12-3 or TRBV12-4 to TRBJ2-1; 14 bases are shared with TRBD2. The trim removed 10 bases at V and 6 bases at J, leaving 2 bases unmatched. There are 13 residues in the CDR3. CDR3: CANGLAGGNEQFF. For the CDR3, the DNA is TGTGCCAACGGACTAGCGGGAGGCAATGAGCAGTTCTTC.

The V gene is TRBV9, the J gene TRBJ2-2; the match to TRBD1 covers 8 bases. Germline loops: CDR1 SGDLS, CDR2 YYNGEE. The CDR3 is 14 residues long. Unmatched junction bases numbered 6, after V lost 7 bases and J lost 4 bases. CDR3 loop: CASDRGDATGELFF. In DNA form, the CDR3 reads TGTGCCAGCGACAGGGGCGATGCCACCGGGGAGCTGTTTTTT.

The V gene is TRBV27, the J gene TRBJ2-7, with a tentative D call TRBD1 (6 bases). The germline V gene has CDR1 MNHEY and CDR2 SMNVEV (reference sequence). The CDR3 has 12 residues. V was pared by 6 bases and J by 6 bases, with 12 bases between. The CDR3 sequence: CASRYREIEQYF. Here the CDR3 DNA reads TGTGCCAGCAGGTACAGGGAAATCGAGCAGTACTTC.

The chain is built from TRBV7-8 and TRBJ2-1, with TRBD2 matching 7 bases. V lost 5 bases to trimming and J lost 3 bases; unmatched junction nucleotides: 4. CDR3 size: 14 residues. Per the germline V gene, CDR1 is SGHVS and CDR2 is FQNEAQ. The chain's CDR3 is CASSMGLNYNEQFF. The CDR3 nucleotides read TGTGCCAGCAGCATGGGACTAAACTACAATGAGCAGTTCTTC. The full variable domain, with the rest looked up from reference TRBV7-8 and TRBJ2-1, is GAGVSQSPRYKVAKRGQDVALRCDPISGHVSLFWYQQALGQGPEFLTYFQNEAQLDKSGLPSDRFFAERPEGSVSTLKIQRTQQEDSAVYLCASSMGLNYNEQFFGPGTRLTVL.

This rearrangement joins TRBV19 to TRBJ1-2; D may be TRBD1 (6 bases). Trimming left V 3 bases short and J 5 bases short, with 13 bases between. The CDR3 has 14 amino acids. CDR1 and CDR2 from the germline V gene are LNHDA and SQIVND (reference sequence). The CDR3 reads CASSMEQGTYGYTF. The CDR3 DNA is TGTGCCAGTAGTATGGAGCAGGGGACATATGGCTACACCTTC.

CDR3 region: CASSQDVGAYYGYTF. For the CDR3, the DNA is TGTGCCAGCAGCCAAGATGTGGGGGCCTACTATGGCTACACCTTC. The chain joins TRBV3-1 (or the pseudogene TRBV3-2) to TRBJ1-2, with D possibly matching TRBD1 (6 bases). V was shortened by 0 bases and J by 3 bases, with 11 bases between the two germline ends. Per the germline V gene, CDR1 is LGHDT and CDR2 is YNNKEL (reference sequence). CDR3 length: 15 amino acids.

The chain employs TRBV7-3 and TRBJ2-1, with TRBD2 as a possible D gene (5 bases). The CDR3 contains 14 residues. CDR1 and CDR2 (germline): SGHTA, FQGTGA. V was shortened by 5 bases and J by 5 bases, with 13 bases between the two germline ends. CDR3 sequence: CASSRPGLNNEQFF. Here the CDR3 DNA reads TGTGCCAGCAGCCGGCCCGGACTTAACAATGAGCAGTTCTTC.

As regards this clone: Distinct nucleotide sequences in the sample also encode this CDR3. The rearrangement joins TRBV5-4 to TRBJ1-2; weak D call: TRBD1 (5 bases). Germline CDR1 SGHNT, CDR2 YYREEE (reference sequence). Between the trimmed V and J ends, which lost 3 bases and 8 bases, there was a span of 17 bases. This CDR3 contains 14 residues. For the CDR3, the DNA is TGTGCCAGCAGCTGGGGGGGAGAGCGTCGGGGCTACACCTTC. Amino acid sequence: CASSWGGERRGYTF.

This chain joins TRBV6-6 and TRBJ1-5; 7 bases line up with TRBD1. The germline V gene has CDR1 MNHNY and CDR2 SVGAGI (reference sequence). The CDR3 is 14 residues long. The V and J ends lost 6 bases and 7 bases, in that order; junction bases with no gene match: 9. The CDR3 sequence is CASSPGGNGQPQHF. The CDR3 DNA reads TGTGCCAGCAGCCCAGGGGGTAACGGACAGCCCCAGCATTTT.